The 21 T cell receptor beta chains presented below share a single source sample, sequenced in a study of shared clonotypes between healthy human individuals (dated by TCRdb to about 2020). Library creation used the immunoSEQ multiplex PCR assay. The clones in this table, taken by TCRdb from immuneACCESS, are in-frame only. Not every clone is retained; where verified, under half of the shortfall comes from an unresolved V gene, and the cause of the rest is unknown. This sample gives some 2,000,000 clones in total; roughly 95% of them show up just once. Jointly, the top ten make up 0.13% of the sample. The sample taken for sequencing was naive CD4+ T cells sorted from blood. The cell subset or site label of this sample denotes: CD45RA+ positively selected. Receptors were obtained from a young man in good health.

J is TRBJ2-4 and V is TRBV5-1, with D possibly being TRBD1 (5 bases). Trimming shortened V by 5 bases and J by 2 bases, and 14 bases separated the two germline ends. This CDR3 region has 15 residues. Germline CDR1 and CDR2: SGHRS and YFSETQ. Written as DNA, the CDR3 is TGCGCCAGCAGGCGAATTGCAGGGTCCAAAAACATTCAGTACTTC. Translation: CASRRIAGSKNIQYF. Using reference TRBV5-1 and TRBJ2-4 for the parts outside the CDR3, the full variable domain is KAGVTQTPRYLIKTRGQQVTLSCSPISGHRSVSWYQQTPGQGLQFLFEYFSETQRNKGNFPGRFSGRQFSNSRSEMNVSTLELGDSALYLCASRRIAGSKNIQYFGAGTRLSVL.

The chain combines TRBV7-8 with TRBJ2-5; D may be TRBD1 (7 bases). V dropped 5 bases and J dropped 5 bases, with 18 bases sitting between them. CDR1 and CDR2 from the germline V gene are SGHVS and FQNEAQ. This CDR3 spans 15 amino acids. CDR3 sequence reads: CASSLDGGRGETQYF. DNA for the CDR3: TGTGCCAGCAGCCTAGACGGGGGCAGGGGGGAGACCCAGTACTTC.

To note about this clone: The sample has other DNA sequences that encode this CDR3 too. The chain's CDR3 is CASSPTDTGELFF. For the CDR3, the DNA is TGCGCCAGCAGCCCTACCGACACCGGGGAGCTGTTTTTT. This chain joins TRBV5-1 and TRBJ2-2; D gene ambiguous. V shed 4 bases and J shed 3 bases, with 7 bases lying between them. The CDR3 consists of 13 residues. Germline CDR1 and CDR2: SGHRS and YFSETQ.

CDR3: CASSLSGRSNYGYTF. Written as DNA, the CDR3 is TGTGCCAGCAGTTTATCGGGACGGAGTAACTATGGCTACACCTTC. The chain employs TRBV27 and TRBJ1-2; D might be TRBD1 (5 bases). This CDR3 comprises 15 residues. V gave up 0 bases and J gave up 1 base, with 9 bases separating them. The germline V gene has CDR1 MNHEY and CDR2 SMNVEV (reference sequence).

The CDR3 nucleotides read TGTGCCAGCCCGCCCCAATCAGTCTCCCCGTCGCTGGAATCCGGGGAGCTGTTTTTT. Translating gives CASPPQSVSPSLESGELFF. The chain recombines TRBV11-3 with TRBJ2-2; D uncertain. The germline V gene encodes CDR1 SGHNT and CDR2 YENEEA. CDR3 length: 19 residues. V lost 8 bases and J 6 bases, leaving 31 bases between the germline ends.

This clone has just one count. This rearrangement joins TRBV28 to TRBJ1-5, with a weak D call TRBD1 (5 bases). There are 14 residues in the CDR3. Trimming left V 7 bases short and J 4 bases short, with 14 bases between. The germline CDR1 and CDR2 sequences are MDHEN and SYDVKM. CDR3 amino acids: CASTQGRPNQPQHF. As DNA, the CDR3 is TGTGCCAGCACCCAGGGCCGGCCGAATCAGCCCCAGCATTTT.

Comment on this clone: Other DNA variants within this sample encode the same CDR3. The V and J genes are TRBV20-1 and TRBJ2-7, with D maybe TRBD1 (5 bases). Germline CDR1 reads DFQATT; CDR2 reads SNEGSKA (reference sequence). CDR3 length: 11 amino acids. V lost 6 bases, J lost 3 bases, and 9 bases lay in between. The CDR3 loop reads CSAGDSYEQYF. The CDR3 DNA reads as TGCAGTGCCGGCGACAGCTACGAGCAGTACTTC.

The chain has TRBV6-5 and TRBJ1-2; D is uncertain. The germline gives CDR1 MNHEY, CDR2 SVGAGI. V was trimmed by 6 bases and J by 2 bases, leaving 13 bases between them. This CDR3 contains 14 residues. This CDR3 reads CASRPPGGNYGYTF. The CDR3 DNA is TGTGCCAGCAGGCCTCCTGGTGGCAACTATGGCTACACCTTC.

The chain employs TRBV5-1 and TRBJ1-1; D gene uncertain. V was cut by 3 bases and J by 0 bases, with 9 bases left in between. There are 14 residues in the CDR3. The germline V gene has CDR1 SGHRS and CDR2 YFSETQ. The CDR3 region has the DNA TGCGCCAGCAGCTCGGGTTCGTTGAACACTGAAGCTTTCTTT. Translating it yields CASSSGSLNTEAFF.

The rearrangement links TRBV5-1 to TRBJ2-5, with TRBD2 matching 13 bases. This CDR3 has 16 residues. Trimming cost V 0 bases and J 5 bases; bases outside gene matches: 4. Germline values: CDR1 SGHRS, CDR2 YFSETQ. CDR3 protein: CASSLVGLAGEETQYF. The CDR3 nucleotides read TGCGCCAGCAGCTTGGTTGGACTAGCGGGAGAGGAGACCCAGTACTTC.

The rearrangement joins TRBV9 to TRBJ1-1; no clear D. Trimming pared 5 bases from V and 11 bases from J, leaving 25 bases between. The CDR3 has 15 amino acids. Germline V gene lookup returns CDR1 SGDLS and CDR2 YYNGEE. The CDR3 DNA reads as TGTGCCAGCAGGCCCTATTCAAGTTCCAGCGGTGGGGCTTTCTTT. Residues: CASRPYSSSSGGAFF.

The chain couples TRBV12-5 to TRBJ2-1; D unclear. Trimming shortened V by 8 bases and J by 9 bases, and 20 bases separated the two germline ends. Germline V lookup: CDR1 LGHNT, CDR2 FRNRAP. The CDR3 runs to 14 residues. CDR3: CASRPPHRPGEQFF. CDR3 nucleotide sequence: TGTGCTAGTAGGCCCCCTCACCGACCCGGTGAGCAGTTCTTC. The full variable domain, with the rest looked up from reference TRBV12-5 and TRBJ2-1, is DARVTQTPRHKVTEMGQEVTMRCQPILGHNTVFWYRQTMMQGLELLAYFRNRAPLDDSGMPKDRFSAEMPDATLATLKIQPSEPRDSAVYFCASRPPHRPGEQFFGPGTRLTVL.

This clone was counted between two and nine times. Other DNA sequences from this sample encode an identical CDR3 as well. CDR3 sequence reads: CASSPSSYEQYF. The DNA of the CDR3 is TGTGCCAGCAGCCCCAGCTCCTACGAGCAGTACTTC. The V call is TRBV11-2, the J call TRBJ2-7, with unresolved D. V was shortened by 5 bases and J by 0 bases, with 5 bases between the two germline ends. The CDR3 is 12 residues long. CDR1 and CDR2 from the germline V gene are SGHAT and FQNNGV.

The chain links TRBV20-1 to TRBJ2-1; D unresolved. The CDR3 has 11 residues. Trimming removed 3 bases at V and 6 bases at J, with 6 bases between. In germline, CDR1 is DFQATT, CDR2 SNEGSKA (reference sequence). CDR3 region: CSASSVNEQFF. In nucleotides, the CDR3 is TGCAGTGCTAGCAGTGTCAATGAGCAGTTCTTC.

V is TRBV27 and J is TRBJ2-7, with D possibly TRBD1 on 6 matching bases. The CDR3 extends over 13 amino acids. Germline CDR1 reads MNHEY; CDR2 reads SMNVEV (reference sequence). The V end lost 1 base, the J end lost 5 bases, and 9 bases lay between the germline ends. The CDR3 region is CASSLYRADEQYF. The DNA for the CDR3 is TGTGCCAGCAGTTTATACAGGGCCGACGAGCAGTACTTC.

The V and J genes are TRBV5-8 and TRBJ2-2, with a tentative D call TRBD1 (6 bases). The CDR3 is 14 amino acids. Looked up from germline, CDR1 is SGHTS and CDR2 is YDEGEE. The germline V and J ends were trimmed by 8 bases and 4 bases, with 15 bases remaining between them. The CDR3 nucleotides read TGTGCCAGAGGGAACAGGGTGGGCACCGGGGAGCTGTTTTTT. Translation gives CARGNRVGTGELFF. The variable domain in full, completed from reference TRBV5-8 and TRBJ2-2, reads EAGVTQSPTHLIKTRGQQATLRCSPISGHTSVYWYQQALGLGLQFLLWYDEGEERNRGNFPPRFSGRQFPNYSSELNVNALELEDSALYLCARGNRVGTGELFFGEGSRLTVL.

The chain links TRBV6-1 to TRBJ1-1; maybe TRBD1 (5 bases). In germline, CDR1 is MNHNS, CDR2 SASEGT. The CDR3 is made up of 11 amino acids. With 5 bases removed from V and 9 bases from J, the gap between germline ends came to 10 bases. CDR3 loop: CASSSGGKAFF. In nucleotides, the CDR3 is TGTGCCAGCAGTTCGGGGGGGAAAGCTTTCTTT.

Comments on this clone: The sample contains more than one DNA sequence encoding this CDR3. The chain has TRBV5-1 and TRBJ2-2; TRBD1 agrees at 9 bases. J was trimmed by 3 bases and V by 5 bases; bases with no gene match: 2. The CDR3 sequence is 14 residues long. Germline V gives CDR1 SGHRS, CDR2 YFSETQ. CDR3 in DNA: TGCGCCAGCAGGGGACAGGGCGACACCGGGGAGCTGTTTTTT. It encodes CASRGQGDTGELFF.

The rearrangement links TRBV6-6 to TRBJ1-4; D unclear. CDR3 length: 11 amino acids. With 2 bases removed from V and 14 bases from J, the gap between germline ends came to 9 bases. Germline lookup yields CDR1 MNHNY and CDR2 SVGAGI (reference sequence). This chain's CDR3 is CASSYDHYLFF. The CDR3 DNA reads TGTGCCAGCAGTTACGATCACTACCTGTTTTTT.

The chain carries TRBV10-3 and TRBJ1-4, with D maybe TRBD1 (5 bases). Deletions cut 6 bases from V and 0 bases from J, with 11 bases between. CDR3 length: 15 residues. Germline CDR1 and CDR2: ENHRY and SYGVKD. The CDR3 DNA follows: TGTGCCATCAGCCCCGGGGGAGCAACTAATGAAAAACTGTTTTTT. It is translated as CAISPGGATNEKLFF.

This clone was counted once. The same CDR3 can be traced to other DNA sequences in this sample. The genes are TRBV6-5 and TRBJ2-3; D may be TRBD1 or TRBD2 (5 bases each). V was shortened by 3 bases and J by 0 bases, with 10 bases between the two germline ends. Germline V gene sequence: CDR1 MNHEY, CDR2 SVGAGI. The CDR3 runs to 15 residues. The CDR3, as DNA: TGTGCCAGCAGTTATGGGGGAACTAGCACAGATACGCAGTATTTT. Residues: CASSYGGTSTDTQYF.